The 7 T cell receptor beta chains presented below share a single source sample, sequenced in a study of CD8 T cells in ankylosing spondylitis. Using its own MiXCR run on the 5' RACE reads, TCRdb lists one record per CDR3 protein. The sample has about 52,000 distinct CDR3 sequences; 6.5% to 9% are singletons. What was sequenced was blood, either unsorted or a sorted T cell fraction (not recorded which). Every receptor here comes from a female donor with ankylosing spondylitis or in good health (not recorded which).

This clonotype has at least ten counts. The chain uses TRBV7-3 and TRBJ2-1; 16 nucleotides match TRBD2. CDR3 length equals 20 residues. Trimming removed 4 bases from V and 3 bases from J; junction bases left unmatched: 12. Germline V gene lookup returns CDR1 SGHTA and CDR2 FQGTGA. CDR3 amino acids: CASSSAQGLAGGNRYNEQFF. DNA of the CDR3: TGTGCCAGCAGCTCCGCCCAGGGACTAGCGGGGGGGAACCGCTACAATGAGCAGTTCTTC.

Only a few counts were recorded for this clonotype. The chain carries TRBV7-9 and TRBJ2-7, with 9 bases fitting TRBD1. The CDR3 loop spans 14 amino acids. The trim removed 3 bases at V and 2 bases at J, leaving 2 bases unmatched. Looked up from germline, CDR1 is SEHNR and CDR2 is FQNEAQ (reference sequence). The CDR3 DNA is TGTGCCAGCAGCTTGAGGACAGGGGCCTACGAGCAGTACTTC. This encodes CASSLRTGAYEQYF.

The table lists this clonotype with many counts. The chain combines TRBV4-1 with TRBJ1-6, with a weak D call TRBD1 (6 bases). CDR3 length: 15 residues. V was trimmed by 1 base and J by 3 bases, leaving 7 bases between them. Germline CDR1 MGHRA, CDR2 YSYEKL. CDR3 DNA sequence: TGCGCCAGCAGCCAAGGACAGGTCTATAATTCACCCCTCCACTTT. Protein: CASSQGQVYNSPLHF.

This clonotype was seen at least ten times. The V gene is TRBV5-8, the J gene TRBJ2-1; possibly TRBD1 for D (5 bases). CDR1 is SGHTS, CDR2 YDEGEE, per germline. The CDR3 totals 15 residues. The ends were cut back, 2 bases at V and 2 bases at J, with 11 bases in the middle. The CDR3 DNA reads as TGTGCCAGCAGCTTTGGACACGGCACCTACAATGAGCAGTTCTTC. Protein product: CASSFGHGTYNEQFF. Based on the CDR3 plus reference TRBV5-8 and TRBJ2-1, the full variable domain is EAGVTQSPTHLIKTRGQQATLRCSPISGHTSVYWYQQALGLGLQFLLWYDEGEERNRGNFPPRFSGRQFPNYSSELNVNALELEDSALYLCASSFGHGTYNEQFFGPGTRLTVL.

This clonotype has only a few counts. The chain combines TRBV29-1 with TRBJ1-4; 9 bases are a match to TRBD1. Trimming cost V 7 bases and J 3 bases; bases outside gene matches: 3. The CDR3 totals 13 residues. In germline, CDR1 is SQVTM, CDR2 ANQGSEA. The CDR3 nucleotides read TGCAGCGCCCGACAGGGGGCTAATGAAAAACTGTTTTTT. Amino acid sequence: CSARQGANEKLFF.

This clonotype was detected many times. The V and J genes are TRBV6-1 and TRBJ1-4, with 7 bases identical to TRBD1. The V and J ends lost 6 bases and 7 bases, in that order; junction bases with no gene match: 8. The CDR3 sequence is 14 residues long. Per germline, CDR1 MNHNS and CDR2 SASEGT. CDR3 loop: CASSPSRTGEKLFF. The CDR3 DNA reads TGTGCCAGCAGCCCATCAAGGACAGGTGAAAAACTGTTTTTT.

This clonotype occurred many times. The J gene is TRBJ2-3, the V gene TRBV2; 10 bases are shared with TRBD2. V trimming: 7 bases; J trimming: 4 bases; junction bases outside the gene matches: 5. The CDR3 sequence is 14 residues long. CDR1 is SNHLY, CDR2 FYNNEI, per germline. The CDR3 bases are TGTGCCAGCACGACTAGCGGGTTTGCAGATACGCAGTATTTT. It yields the protein CASTTSGFADTQYF.